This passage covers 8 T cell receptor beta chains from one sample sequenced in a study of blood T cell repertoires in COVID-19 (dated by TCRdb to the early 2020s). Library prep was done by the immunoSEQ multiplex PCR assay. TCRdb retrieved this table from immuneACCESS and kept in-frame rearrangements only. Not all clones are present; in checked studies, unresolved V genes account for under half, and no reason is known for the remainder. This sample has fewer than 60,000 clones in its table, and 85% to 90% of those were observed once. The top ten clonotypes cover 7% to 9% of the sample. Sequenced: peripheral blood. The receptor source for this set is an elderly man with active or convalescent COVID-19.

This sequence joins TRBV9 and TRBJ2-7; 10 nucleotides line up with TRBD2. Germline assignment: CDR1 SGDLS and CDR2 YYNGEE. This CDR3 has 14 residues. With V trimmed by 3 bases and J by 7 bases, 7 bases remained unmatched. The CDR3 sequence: CASSEAGGRGEQYF. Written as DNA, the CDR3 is TGTGCCAGCAGCGAAGCGGGGGGGCGTGGGGAGCAGTACTTC. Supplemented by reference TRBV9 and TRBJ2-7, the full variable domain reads DSGVTQTPKHLITATGQRVTLRCSPRSGDLSVYWYQQSLDQGLQFLIQYYNGEERAKGNILERFSAQQFPDLHSELNLSSLELGDSALYFCASSEAGGRGEQYFGPGTRLTVT.

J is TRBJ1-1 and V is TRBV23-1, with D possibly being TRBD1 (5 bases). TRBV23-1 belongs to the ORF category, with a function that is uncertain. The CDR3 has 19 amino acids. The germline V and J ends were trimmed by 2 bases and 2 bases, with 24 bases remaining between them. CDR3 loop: CASSQLPMGTQEQNTEAFF. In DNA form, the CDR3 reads TGCGCCAGCAGTCAACTGCCGATGGGTACACAGGAGCAAAACACTGAAGCTTTCTTT.

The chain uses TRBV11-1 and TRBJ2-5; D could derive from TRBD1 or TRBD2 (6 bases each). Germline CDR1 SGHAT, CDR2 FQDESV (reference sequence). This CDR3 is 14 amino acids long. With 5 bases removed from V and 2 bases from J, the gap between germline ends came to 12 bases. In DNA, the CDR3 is TGTGCCAGCAGCCTAGGGGGGCCTCAAGAGACCCAGTACTTC. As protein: CASSLGGPQETQYF.

The CDR3, as DNA: TGTGCCAGTAGTCCTCCGACCGGGACACCGTACTTC. This codes for CASSPPTGTPYF. V and J are TRBV19 and TRBJ2-7; a possible D gene is TRBD1 (6 bases). CDR1 LNHDA and CDR2 SQIVND come from the germline V gene (reference sequence). The V gene lost 5 bases and the J gene lost 12 bases, with 17 bases spanning the gap. The CDR3 is made up of 12 amino acids. The full variable domain, completed using reference TRBV19 and TRBJ2-7, is DGGITQSPKYLFRKEGQNVTLSCEQNLNHDAMYWYRQDPGQGLRLIYYSQIVNDFQKGDIAEGYSVSREKKESFPLTVTSAQKNPTAFYLCASSPPTGTPYFGPGTRLTVT.

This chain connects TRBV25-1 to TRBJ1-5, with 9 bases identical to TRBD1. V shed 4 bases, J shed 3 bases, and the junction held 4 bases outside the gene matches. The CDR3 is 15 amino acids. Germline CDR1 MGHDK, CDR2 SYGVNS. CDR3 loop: CASSVTGGPNQPQHF. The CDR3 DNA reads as TGTGCCAGCAGTGTGACAGGGGGGCCCAATCAGCCCCAGCATTTT.

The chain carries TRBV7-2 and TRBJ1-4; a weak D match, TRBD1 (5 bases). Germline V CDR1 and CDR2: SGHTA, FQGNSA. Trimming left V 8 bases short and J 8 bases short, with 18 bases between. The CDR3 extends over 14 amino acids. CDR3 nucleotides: TGTGCCAGCGGCCTAACGGGAGGGGTAGAAAAACTGTTTTTT. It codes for CASGLTGGVEKLFF.

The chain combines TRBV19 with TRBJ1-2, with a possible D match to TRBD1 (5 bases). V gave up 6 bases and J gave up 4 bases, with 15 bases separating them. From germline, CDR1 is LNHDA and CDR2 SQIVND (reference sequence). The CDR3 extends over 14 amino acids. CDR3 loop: CASRIQGSGYGYTF. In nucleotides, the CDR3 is TGTGCCAGTAGAATTCAGGGATCTGGCTATGGCTACACCTTC.

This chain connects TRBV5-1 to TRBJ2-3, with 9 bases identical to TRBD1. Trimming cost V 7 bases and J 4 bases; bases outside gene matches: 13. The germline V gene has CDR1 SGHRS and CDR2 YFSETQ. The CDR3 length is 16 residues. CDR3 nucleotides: TGCGCCAGCCAACTGACAGCCGGGACAGGGTCAGATACGCAGTATTTT. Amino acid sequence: CASQLTAGTGSDTQYF.